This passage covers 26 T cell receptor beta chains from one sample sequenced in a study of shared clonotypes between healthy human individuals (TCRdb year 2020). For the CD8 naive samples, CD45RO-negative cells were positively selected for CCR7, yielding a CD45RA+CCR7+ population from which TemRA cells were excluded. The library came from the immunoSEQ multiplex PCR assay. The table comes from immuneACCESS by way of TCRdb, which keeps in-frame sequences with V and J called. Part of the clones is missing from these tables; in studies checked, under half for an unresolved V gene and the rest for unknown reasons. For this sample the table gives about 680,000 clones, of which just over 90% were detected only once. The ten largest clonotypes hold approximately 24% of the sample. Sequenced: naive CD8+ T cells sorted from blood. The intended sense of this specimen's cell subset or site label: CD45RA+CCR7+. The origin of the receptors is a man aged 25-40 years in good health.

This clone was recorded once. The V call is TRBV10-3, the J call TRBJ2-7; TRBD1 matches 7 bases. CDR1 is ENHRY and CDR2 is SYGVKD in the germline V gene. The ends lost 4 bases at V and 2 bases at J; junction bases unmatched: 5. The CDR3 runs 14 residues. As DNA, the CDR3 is TGTGCCATCAGTGCAAGGGACAGTACCTACGAGCAGTACTTC. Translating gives CAISARDSTYEQYF.

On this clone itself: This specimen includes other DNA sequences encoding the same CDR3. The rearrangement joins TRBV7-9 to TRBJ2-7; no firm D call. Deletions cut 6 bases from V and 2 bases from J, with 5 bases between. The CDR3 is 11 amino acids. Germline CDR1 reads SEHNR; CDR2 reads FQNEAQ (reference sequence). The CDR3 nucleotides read TGTGCCAGCAGGACCGCCTACGAGCAGTACTTC. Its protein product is CASRTAYEQYF. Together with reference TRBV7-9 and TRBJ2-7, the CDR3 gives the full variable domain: DTGVSQNPRHKITKRGQNVTFRCDPISEHNRLYWYRQTLGQGPEFLTYFQNEAQLEKSRLLSDRFSAERPKGSFSTLEIQRTEQGDSAMYLCASRTAYEQYFGPGTRLTVT.

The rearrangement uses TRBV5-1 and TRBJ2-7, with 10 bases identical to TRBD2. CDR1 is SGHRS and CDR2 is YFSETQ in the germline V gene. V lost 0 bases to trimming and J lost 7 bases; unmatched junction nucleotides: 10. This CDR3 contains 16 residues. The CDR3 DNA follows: TGCGCCAGCAGCTTGGCCTCCCTAGCGGGAGTCCGAGAGCAGTACTTC. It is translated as CASSLASLAGVREQYF.

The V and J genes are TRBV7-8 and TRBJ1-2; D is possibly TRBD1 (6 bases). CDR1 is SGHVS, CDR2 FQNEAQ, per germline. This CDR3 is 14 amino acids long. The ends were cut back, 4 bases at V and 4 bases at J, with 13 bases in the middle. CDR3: CASSSLGAPYGYTF. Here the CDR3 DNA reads TGTGCCAGCAGCTCGCTGGGGGCGCCCTATGGCTACACCTTC.

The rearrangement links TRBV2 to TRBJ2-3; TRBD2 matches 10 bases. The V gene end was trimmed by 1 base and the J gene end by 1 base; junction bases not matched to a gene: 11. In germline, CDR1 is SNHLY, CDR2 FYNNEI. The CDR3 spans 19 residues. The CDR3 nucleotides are TGTGCCAGCAGTGAAGTGTTAGCGGGAGGTGGTTTGGGCACAGATACGCAGTATTTT. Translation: CASSEVLAGGGLGTDTQYF. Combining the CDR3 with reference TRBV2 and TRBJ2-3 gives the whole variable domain EPEVTQTPSHQVTQMGQEVILRCVPISNHLYFYWYRQILGQKVEFLVSFYNNEISEKSEIFDDQFSVERPDGSNFTLKIRSTKLEDSAMYFCASSEVLAGGGLGTDTQYFGPGTRLTVL.

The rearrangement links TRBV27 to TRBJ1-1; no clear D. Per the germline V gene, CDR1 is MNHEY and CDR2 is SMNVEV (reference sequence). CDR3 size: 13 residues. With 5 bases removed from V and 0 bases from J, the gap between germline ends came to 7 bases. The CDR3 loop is CASSVYMNTEAFF. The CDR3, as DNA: TGTGCCAGCAGTGTATATATGAACACTGAAGCTTTCTTT.

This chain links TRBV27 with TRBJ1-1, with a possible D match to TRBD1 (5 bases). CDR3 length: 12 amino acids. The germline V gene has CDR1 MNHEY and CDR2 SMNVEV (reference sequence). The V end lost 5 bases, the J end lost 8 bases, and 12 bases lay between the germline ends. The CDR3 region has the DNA TGTGCCAGCAGTATGCCCGGGGCCGAAGCTTTCTTT. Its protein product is CASSMPGAEAFF.

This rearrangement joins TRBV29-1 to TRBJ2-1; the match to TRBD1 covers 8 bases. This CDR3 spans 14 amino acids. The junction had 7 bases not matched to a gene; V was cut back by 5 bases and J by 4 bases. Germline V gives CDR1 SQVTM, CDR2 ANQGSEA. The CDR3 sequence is CSVTSNRGYNEQFF. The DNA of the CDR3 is TGCAGCGTTACCTCGAACAGGGGGTACAATGAGCAGTTCTTC.

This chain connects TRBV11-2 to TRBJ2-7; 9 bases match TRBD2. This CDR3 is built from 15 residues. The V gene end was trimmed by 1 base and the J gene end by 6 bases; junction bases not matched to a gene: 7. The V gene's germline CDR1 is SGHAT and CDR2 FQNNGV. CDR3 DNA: TGTGCCAGCAGCTTAGCAGCGGGAGGTAGGCTCGAGCAGTACTTC. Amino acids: CASSLAAGGRLEQYF.

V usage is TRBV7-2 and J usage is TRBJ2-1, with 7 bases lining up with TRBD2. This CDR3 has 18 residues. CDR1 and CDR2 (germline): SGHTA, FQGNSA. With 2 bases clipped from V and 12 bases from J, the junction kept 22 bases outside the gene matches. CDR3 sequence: CASSLTGAPGLSPGGQFF. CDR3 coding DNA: TGTGCCAGCAGCTTAACCGGCGCCCCGGGACTATCTCCCGGGGGGCAGTTCTTC.

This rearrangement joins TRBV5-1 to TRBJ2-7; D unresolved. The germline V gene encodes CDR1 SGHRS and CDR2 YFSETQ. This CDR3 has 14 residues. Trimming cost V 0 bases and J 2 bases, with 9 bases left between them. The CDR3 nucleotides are TGCGCCAGCAGCTTGGCAGGTGCCGCCTACGAGCAGTACTTC. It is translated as CASSLAGAAYEQYF.

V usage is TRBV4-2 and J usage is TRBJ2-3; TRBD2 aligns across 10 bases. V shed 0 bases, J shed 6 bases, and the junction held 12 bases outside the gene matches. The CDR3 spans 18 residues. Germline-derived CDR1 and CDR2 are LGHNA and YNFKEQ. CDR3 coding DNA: TGTGCCAGCAGCCAAGACTTTTCGCTAGCGGGAGCTAAGGATACGCAGTATTTT. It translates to CASSQDFSLAGAKDTQYF.

The DNA for the CDR3 is TGTGCCAGCAGTTCCAAGGGGGGAGGCTACGAGCAGTACTTC. Translation gives CASSSKGGGYEQYF. The chain couples TRBV6-6 to TRBJ2-7, with D perhaps TRBD1 or TRBD2 (6 bases each). In germline, CDR1 is MNHNY, CDR2 SVGAGI (reference sequence). V lost 4 bases, J lost 3 bases, and 13 bases lay in between. CDR3 size: 14 residues.

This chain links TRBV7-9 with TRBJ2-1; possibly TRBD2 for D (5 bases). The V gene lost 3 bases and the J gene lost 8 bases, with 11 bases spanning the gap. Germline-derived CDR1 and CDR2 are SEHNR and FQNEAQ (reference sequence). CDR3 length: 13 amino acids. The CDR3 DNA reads TGTGCCAGCAGCTTCGGAGGCCCCGATGAGCAGTTCTTC. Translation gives CASSFGGPDEQFF.

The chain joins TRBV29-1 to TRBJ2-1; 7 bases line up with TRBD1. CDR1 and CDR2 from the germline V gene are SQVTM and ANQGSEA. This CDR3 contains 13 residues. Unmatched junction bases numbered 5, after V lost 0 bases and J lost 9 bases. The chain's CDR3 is CSVEERGRTEQFF. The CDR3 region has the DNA TGCAGCGTTGAAGAGAGGGGGCGCACTGAGCAGTTCTTC.

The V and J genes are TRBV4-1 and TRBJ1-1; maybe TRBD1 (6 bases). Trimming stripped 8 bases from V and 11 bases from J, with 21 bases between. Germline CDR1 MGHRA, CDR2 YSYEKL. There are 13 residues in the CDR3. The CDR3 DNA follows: TGCGCCAGCTTCGACCCCCGGGAGGGGGGGGCTTTCTTT. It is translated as CASFDPREGGAFF.

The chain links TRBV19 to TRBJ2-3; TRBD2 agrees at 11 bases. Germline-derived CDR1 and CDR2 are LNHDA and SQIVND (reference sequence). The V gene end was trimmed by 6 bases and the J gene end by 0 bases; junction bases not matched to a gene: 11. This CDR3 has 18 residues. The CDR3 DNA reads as TGTGCCAGTAGCTTCGGGACTAGCGGAGCCTCTAGCACAGATACGCAGTATTTT. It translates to CASSFGTSGASSTDTQYF.

In DNA, the CDR3 is TGTGCCAGCAGCTCGACAGGGGGCCACCAAGAGACCCAGTACTTC. This codes for CASSSTGGHQETQYF. This chain uses TRBV28 with TRBJ2-5; 10 nucleotides line up with TRBD1. Germline trimming cut 6 bases from V and 0 bases from J; bases unmatched to any gene: 4. The CDR3 is 15 residues long. Germline V gene sequence: CDR1 MDHEN, CDR2 SYDVKM.

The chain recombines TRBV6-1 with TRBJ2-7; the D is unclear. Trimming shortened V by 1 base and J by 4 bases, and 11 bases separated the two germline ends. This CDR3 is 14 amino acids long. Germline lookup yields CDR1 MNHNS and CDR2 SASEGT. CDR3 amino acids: CASSEGSLGYEQYF. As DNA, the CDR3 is TGTGCCAGCAGTGAAGGGTCTCTAGGTTACGAGCAGTACTTC.

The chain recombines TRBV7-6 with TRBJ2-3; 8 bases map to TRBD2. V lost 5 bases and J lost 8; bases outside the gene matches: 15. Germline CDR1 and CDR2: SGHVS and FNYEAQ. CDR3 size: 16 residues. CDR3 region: CASSATTSGPRGTQYF. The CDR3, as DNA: TGTGCCAGCAGCGCCACCACTAGCGGTCCAAGGGGTACGCAGTATTTT.

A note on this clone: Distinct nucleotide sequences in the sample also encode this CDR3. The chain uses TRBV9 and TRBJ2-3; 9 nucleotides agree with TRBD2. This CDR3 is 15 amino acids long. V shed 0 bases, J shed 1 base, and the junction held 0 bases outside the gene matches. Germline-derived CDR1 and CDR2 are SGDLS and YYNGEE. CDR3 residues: CASSVGLAGTDTQYF. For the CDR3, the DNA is TGTGCCAGCAGCGTAGGACTAGCGGGCACAGATACGCAGTATTTT. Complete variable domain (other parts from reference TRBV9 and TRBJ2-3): DSGVTQTPKHLITATGQRVTLRCSPRSGDLSVYWYQQSLDQGLQFLIQYYNGEERAKGNILERFSAQQFPDLHSELNLSSLELGDSALYFCASSVGLAGTDTQYFGPGTRLTVL.

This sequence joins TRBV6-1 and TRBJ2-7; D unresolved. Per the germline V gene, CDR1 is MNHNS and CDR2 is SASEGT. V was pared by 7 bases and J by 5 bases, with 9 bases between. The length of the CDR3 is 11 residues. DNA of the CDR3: TGTGCCAGCACCTTGACCCACGAGCAGTACTTC. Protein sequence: CASTLTHEQYF.

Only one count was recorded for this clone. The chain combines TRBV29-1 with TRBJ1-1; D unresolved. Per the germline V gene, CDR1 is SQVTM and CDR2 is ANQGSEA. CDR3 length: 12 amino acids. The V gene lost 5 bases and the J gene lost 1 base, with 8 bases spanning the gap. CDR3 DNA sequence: TGCAGCGTTACTCCGGGGAACACTGAAGCTTTCTTT. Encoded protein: CSVTPGNTEAFF.

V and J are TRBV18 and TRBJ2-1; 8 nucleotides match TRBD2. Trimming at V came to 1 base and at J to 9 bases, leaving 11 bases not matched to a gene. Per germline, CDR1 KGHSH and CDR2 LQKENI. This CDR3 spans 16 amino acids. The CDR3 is CASSPRVQREMGEQFF. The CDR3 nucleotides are TGTGCCAGCTCACCACGGGTCCAGCGGGAGATGGGTGAGCAGTTCTTC. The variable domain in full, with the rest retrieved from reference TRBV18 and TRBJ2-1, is NAGVMQNPRHLVRRRGQEARLRCSPMKGHSHVYWYRQLPEEGLKFMVYLQKENIIDESGMPKERFSAEFPKEGPSILRIQQVVRGDSAAYFCASSPRVQREMGEQFFGPGTRLTVL.

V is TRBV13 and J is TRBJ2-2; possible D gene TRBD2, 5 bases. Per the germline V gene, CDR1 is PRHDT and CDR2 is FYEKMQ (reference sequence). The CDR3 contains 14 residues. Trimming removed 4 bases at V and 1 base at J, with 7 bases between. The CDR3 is CASSYGKNTGELFF. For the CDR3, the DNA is TGTGCCAGCAGCTACGGGAAGAACACCGGGGAGCTGTTTTTT.

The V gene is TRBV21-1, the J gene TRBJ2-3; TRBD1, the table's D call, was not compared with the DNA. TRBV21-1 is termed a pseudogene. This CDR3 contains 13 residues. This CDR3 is CASATVMQDTQYF. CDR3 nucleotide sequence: TGTGCCAGCGCTACAGTCATGCAAGATACGCAGTATTTT.